Described below is a single TCR beta chain sequence and its context. Extracted RNA was reverse transcribed, and the resulting cDNA served as sequencing template. Clones were read by immunoSEQ multiplex PCR, and TCRdb kept only the in-frame ones, dropping some. Of hundreds of thousands of clones in the sample, about two thirds are singletons; the top ten hold around 1.2%. Collection of lesional scalp punch biopsies and peripheral blood was performed in alopecia areata patients. Investigators sorted PBMCs to obtain both CD4+ and CD8+ T cells. Trimming left V 2 bases short and J 4 bases short, with 9 bases between. Germline CDR1 GTSNPN, CDR2 SVGIG (reference sequence). The CDR3 loop spans 12 amino acids. The data are from a study of CD8+ T cells in alopecia areata. Study details: Treated patients took oral tofacitinib at 5 to 10 mg twice daily.

J is TRBJ2-7 and V is TRBV30; D is perhaps TRBD1 (6 bases). This receptor was identified in a human donor with alopecia areata. Here the sequenced sample was CD4+ T cells sorted from blood, taken at week 0. The CDR3 region has the DNA TGTGCCTGGAGTACCACAGGGTACGAGCAGTACTTC. Translated, it gives CAWSTTGYEQYF.